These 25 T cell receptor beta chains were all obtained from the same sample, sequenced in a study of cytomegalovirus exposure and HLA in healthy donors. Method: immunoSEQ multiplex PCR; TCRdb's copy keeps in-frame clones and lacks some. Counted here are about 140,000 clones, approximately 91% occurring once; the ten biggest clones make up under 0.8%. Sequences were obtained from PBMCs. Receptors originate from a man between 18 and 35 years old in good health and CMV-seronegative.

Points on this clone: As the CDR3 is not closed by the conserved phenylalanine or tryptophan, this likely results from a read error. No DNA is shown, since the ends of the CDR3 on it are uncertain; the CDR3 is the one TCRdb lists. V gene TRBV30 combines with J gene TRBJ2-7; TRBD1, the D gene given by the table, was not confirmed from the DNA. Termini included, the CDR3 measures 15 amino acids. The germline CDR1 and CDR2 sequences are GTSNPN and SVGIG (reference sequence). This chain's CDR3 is CAWSGSGGLVGETSP.

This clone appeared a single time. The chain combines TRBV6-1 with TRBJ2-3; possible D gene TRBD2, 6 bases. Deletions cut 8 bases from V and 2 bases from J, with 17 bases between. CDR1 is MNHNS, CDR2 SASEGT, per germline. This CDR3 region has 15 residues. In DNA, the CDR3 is TGTGCCAGCGACGGGGCTAGCGCCATCACAGATACGCAGTATTTT. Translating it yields CASDGASAITDTQYF.

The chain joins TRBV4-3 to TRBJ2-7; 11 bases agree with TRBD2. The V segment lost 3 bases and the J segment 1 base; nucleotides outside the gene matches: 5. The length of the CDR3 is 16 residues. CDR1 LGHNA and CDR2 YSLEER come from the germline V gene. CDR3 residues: CASSQKLAGVSYEQYV. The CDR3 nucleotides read TGCGCCAGCAGCCAGAAACTAGCGGGAGTTTCCTACGAGCAGTACGTC.

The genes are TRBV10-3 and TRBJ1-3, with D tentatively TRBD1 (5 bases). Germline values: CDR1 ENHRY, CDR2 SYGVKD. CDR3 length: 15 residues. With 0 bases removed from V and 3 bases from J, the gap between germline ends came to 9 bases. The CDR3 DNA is TGTGCCATCAGTGAGTCTGGGCAGGGTGGAAACACCATATATTTT. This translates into CAISESGQGGNTIYF.

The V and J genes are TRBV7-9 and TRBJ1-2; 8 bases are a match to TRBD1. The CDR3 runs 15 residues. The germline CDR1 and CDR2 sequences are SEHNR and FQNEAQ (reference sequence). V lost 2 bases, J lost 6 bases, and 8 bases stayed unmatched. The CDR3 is CASSLSGQGAHGYTF. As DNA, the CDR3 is TGTGCCAGCAGCTTATCGGGGCAGGGGGCCCATGGCTACACCTTC. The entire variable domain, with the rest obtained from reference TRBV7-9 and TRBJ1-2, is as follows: DTGVSQNPRHKITKRGQNVTFRCDPISEHNRLYWYRQTLGQGPEFLTYFQNEAQLEKSRLLSDRFSAERPKGSFSTLEIQRTEQGDSAMYLCASSLSGQGAHGYTFGSGTRLTVV.

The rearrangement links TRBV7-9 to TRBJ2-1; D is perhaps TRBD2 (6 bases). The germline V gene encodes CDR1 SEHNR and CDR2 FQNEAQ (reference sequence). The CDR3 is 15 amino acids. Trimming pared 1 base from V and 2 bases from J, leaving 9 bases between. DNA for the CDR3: TGTGCCAGCAGCTTAGATGGAGGGCCCTACAATGAGCAGTTCTTC. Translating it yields CASSLDGGPYNEQFF.

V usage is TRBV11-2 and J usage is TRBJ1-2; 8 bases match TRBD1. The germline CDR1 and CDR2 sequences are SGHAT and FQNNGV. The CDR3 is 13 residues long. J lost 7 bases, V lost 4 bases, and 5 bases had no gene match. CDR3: CASSSGQGRGYTF. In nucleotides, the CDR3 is TGTGCCAGCAGCTCAGGACAGGGTCGTGGCTACACCTTC.

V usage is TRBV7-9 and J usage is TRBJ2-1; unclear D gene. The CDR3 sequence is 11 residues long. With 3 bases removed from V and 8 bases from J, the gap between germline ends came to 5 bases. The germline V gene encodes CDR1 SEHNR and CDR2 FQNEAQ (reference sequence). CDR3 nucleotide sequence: TGTGCCAGCAGCTTTCGAGATGAGCAGTTCTTC. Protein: CASSFRDEQFF.

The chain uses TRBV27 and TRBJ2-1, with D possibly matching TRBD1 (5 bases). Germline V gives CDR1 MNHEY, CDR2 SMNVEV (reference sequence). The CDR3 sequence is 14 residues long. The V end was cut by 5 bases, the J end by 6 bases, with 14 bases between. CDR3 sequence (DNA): TGTGCCAGCAGTCCAGGGATCAAGCGCAATGAGCAGTTCTTC. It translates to CASSPGIKRNEQFF.

CDR3 loop: CASSLGVRRPYEQYF. CDR3 bases: TGTGCCAGCAGCTTAGGAGTAAGGAGACCCTACGAGCAGTACTTC. V is TRBV13 and J is TRBJ2-7; the D is unclear. CDR1 is PRHDT, CDR2 FYEKMQ, per germline (reference sequence). This CDR3 is 15 amino acids long. Trimming removed 0 bases from V and 2 bases from J, with 11 bases in between.

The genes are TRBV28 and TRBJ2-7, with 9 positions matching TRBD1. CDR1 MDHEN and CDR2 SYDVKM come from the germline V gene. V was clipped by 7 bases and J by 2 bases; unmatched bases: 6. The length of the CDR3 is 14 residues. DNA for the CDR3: TGTGCCAGCACTCTGACAGGGGGAACCTACGAGCAGTACTTC. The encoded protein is CASTLTGGTYEQYF.

In DNA, the CDR3 is TGCGCCAGCAGCCAAGTGAGGGACAGCTTAGGTGGTACGCAGTATTTT. Translating gives CASSQVRDSLGGTQYF. V is TRBV4-3 and J is TRBJ2-3; 7 positions agree with TRBD1. After removal of 1 base from V and 8 bases from J, the junction contained 12 bases not matched to a gene. Germline values: CDR1 LGHNA, CDR2 YSLEER. The CDR3 consists of 16 residues.

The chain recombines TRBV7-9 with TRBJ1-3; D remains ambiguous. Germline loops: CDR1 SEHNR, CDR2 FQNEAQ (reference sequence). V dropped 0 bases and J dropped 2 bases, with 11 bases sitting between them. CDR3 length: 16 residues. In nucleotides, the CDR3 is TGTGCCAGCAGCTTAGCTCCTTGGACTCCTGGAAACACCATATATTTT. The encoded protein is CASSLAPWTPGNTIYF.

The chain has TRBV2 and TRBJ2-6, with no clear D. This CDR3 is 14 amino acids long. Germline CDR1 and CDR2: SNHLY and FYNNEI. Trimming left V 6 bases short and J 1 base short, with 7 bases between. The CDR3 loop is CASRQNSGANVLTF. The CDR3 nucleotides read TGTGCCAGCAGACAGAATTCTGGGGCCAACGTCCTGACTTTC.

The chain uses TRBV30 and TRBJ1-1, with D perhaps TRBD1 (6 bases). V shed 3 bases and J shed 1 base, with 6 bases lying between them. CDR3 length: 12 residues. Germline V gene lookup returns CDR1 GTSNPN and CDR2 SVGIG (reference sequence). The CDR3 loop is CAWRTGNTEAFF. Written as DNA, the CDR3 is TGTGCCTGGAGGACAGGGAACACTGAAGCTTTCTTT.

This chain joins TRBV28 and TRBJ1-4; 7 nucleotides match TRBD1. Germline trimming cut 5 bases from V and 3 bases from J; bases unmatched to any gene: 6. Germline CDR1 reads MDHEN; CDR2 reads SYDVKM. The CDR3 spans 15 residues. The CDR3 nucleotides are TGTGCCAGCAGTCTAACCGGGACAGCTAATGAAAAACTGTTTTTT. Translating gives CASSLTGTANEKLFF.

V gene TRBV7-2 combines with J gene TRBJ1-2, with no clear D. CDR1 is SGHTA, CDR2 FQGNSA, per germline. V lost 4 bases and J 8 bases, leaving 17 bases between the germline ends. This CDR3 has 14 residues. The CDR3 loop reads CASSSNFQDGGYTF. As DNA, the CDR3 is TGTGCCAGCAGCTCAAATTTTCAGGATGGCGGCTACACCTTC.

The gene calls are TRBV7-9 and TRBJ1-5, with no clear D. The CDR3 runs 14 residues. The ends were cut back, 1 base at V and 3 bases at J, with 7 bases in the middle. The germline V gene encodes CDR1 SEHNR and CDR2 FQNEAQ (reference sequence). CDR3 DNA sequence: TGTGCCAGCAGCTTAGAACAGAACAATCAGCCCCAGCATTTT. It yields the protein CASSLEQNNQPQHF.

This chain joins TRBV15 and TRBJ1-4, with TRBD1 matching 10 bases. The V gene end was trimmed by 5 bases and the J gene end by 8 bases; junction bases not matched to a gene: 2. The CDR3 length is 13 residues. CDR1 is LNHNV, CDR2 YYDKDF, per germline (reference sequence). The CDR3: CATSGTGEEKLFF. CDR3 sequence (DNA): TGTGCCACCAGCGGGACAGGGGAAGAAAAACTGTTTTTT.

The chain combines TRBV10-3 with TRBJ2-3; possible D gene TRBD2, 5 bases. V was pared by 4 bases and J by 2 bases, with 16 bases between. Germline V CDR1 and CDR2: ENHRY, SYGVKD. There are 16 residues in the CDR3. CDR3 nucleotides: TGTGCCATCAGTGCCATGTTTCAAGCGGACACAGATACGCAGTATTTT. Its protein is CAISAMFQADTDTQYF.

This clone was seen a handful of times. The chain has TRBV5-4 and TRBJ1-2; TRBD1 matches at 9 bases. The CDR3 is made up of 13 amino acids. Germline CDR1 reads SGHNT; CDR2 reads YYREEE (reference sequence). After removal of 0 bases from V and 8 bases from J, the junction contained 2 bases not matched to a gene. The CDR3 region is CASSLETGGGYTF. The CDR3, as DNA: TGTGCCAGCAGCTTGGAAACAGGGGGCGGCTACACCTTC. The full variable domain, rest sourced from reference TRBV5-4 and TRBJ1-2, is ETGVTQSPTHLIKTRGQQVTLRCSSQSGHNTVSWYQQALGQGPQFIFQYYREEENGRGNFPPRFSGLQFPNYSSELNVNALELDDSALYLCASSLETGGGYTFGSGTRLTVV.

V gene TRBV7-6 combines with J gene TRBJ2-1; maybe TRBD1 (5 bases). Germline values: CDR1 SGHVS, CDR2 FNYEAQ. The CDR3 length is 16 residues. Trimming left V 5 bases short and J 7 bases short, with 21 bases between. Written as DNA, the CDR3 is TGTGCCAGCAGCGCCGACCAACAGGACGGCAAGAATGAGCAGTTCTTC. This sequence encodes CASSADQQDGKNEQFF. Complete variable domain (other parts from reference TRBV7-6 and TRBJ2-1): GAGVSQSPRYKVTKRGQDVALRCDPISGHVSLYWYRQALGQGPEFLTYFNYEAQQDKSGLPNDRFSAERPEGSISTLTIQRTEQRDSAMYRCASSADQQDGKNEQFFGPGTRLTVL.

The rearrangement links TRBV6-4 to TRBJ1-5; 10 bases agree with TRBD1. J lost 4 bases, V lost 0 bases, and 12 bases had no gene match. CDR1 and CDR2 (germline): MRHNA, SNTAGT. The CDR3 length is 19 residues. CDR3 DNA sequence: TGTGCCAGCAGTGACTCCCCTGTCTTAGACAGGGGGCTTAATCAGCCCCAGCATTTT. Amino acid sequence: CASSDSPVLDRGLNQPQHF.

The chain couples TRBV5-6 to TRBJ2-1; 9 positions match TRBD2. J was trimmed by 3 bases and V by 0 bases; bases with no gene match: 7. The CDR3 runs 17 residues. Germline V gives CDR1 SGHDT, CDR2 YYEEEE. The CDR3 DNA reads TGTGCCAGCAGCTTGGAACTAGCGGGTGTATTCTACAATGAGCAGTTCTTC. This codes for CASSLELAGVFYNEQFF.

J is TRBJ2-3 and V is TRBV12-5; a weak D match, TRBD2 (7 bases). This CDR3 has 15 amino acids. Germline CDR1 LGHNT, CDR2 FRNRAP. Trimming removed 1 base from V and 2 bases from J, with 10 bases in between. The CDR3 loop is CASGLGGGYTDTQYF. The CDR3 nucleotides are TGTGCTAGTGGTTTGGGCGGGGGCTACACAGATACGCAGTATTTT. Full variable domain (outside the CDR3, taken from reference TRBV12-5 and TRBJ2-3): DARVTQTPRHKVTEMGQEVTMRCQPILGHNTVFWYRQTMMQGLELLAYFRNRAPLDDSGMPKDRFSAEMPDATLATLKIQPSEPRDSAVYFCASGLGGGYTDTQYFGPGTRLTVL.